These 13 T cell receptor beta chains were sequenced from one sample in a study of T cell responses to AZD1222 COVID-19 vaccine. Method: immunoSEQ multiplex PCR; TCRdb's copy keeps in-frame clones and lacks some. The table includes 100,000 or so clones, around 80% detected once. Material: peripheral blood, obtained on day 0 of AZD1222 vaccination. All receptors come from an adult in good health.

This clone was counted a few times. This chain connects TRBV27 to TRBJ2-7; 8 bases align to TRBD1. Looked up from germline, CDR1 is MNHEY and CDR2 is SMNVEV (reference sequence). The ends lost 6 bases at V and 7 bases at J; junction bases unmatched: 17. The CDR3 runs to 16 residues. This chain's CDR3 is CASSSPGAQGAREQYF. CDR3 in DNA: TGTGCCAGCAGCTCCCCGGGGGCCCAGGGGGCGCGGGAGCAGTACTTC.

This clone was recorded once. This CDR3 is CASSSGIGSGNTIYF. The CDR3 nucleotides are TGTGCCAGCAGCTCCGGGATCGGTTCCGGAAACACCATATATTTT. The chain couples TRBV5-4 to TRBJ1-3; no firm D call. Looked up from germline, CDR1 is SGHNT and CDR2 is YYREEE (reference sequence). The CDR3 runs 15 residues. Deletions cut 3 bases from V and 4 bases from J, with 14 bases between.

The chain combines TRBV4-3 with TRBJ1-1, with 7 nucleotides matching TRBD1. The CDR3 is 13 amino acids. J was trimmed by 5 bases and V by 0 bases; bases with no gene match: 0. Germline lookup yields CDR1 LGHNA and CDR2 YSLEER. CDR3 amino acids: CASSQDRGTEAFF. The CDR3 DNA follows: TGCGCCAGCAGCCAAGACAGGGGGACTGAAGCTTTCTTT.

This clone was seen more than once but under ten times. Here the CDR3 reads CASSPPGDAFGNTIYF. In nucleotides, the CDR3 is TGTGCCAGCTCACCACCAGGGGATGCCTTTGGAAACACCATATATTTT. V and J are TRBV18 and TRBJ1-3; TRBD1 is a possible D gene (5 bases). The length of the CDR3 is 16 residues. Trimming removed 0 bases at V and 3 bases at J, with 12 bases between. CDR1 KGHSH and CDR2 LQKENI come from the germline V gene.

The sample holds many counts of this clone. The chain combines TRBV6-5 with TRBJ2-1, with 11 bases aligning to TRBD1. Germline-derived CDR1 and CDR2 are MNHEY and SVGAGI. This CDR3 comprises 15 residues. The J segment lost 3 bases and the V segment lost 9 bases, leaving 7 bases of the junction unmatched. In DNA form, the CDR3 reads TGTGCCAGTTCACCGGGACAGGGGGGCTACAATGAGCAGTTCTTC. This sequence encodes CASSPGQGGYNEQFF.

The chain has TRBV6-2 or TRBV6-3 and TRBJ1-5; D is uncertain. The CDR3 extends over 15 amino acids. The germline V and J ends were trimmed by 6 bases and 0 bases, with 12 bases remaining between them. The germline V gene encodes CDR1 MNHEY and CDR2 SVGEGT. The CDR3 DNA reads TGTGCCAGCAGCTCCGGACGTTATAGCAATCAGCCCCAGCATTTT. Translation: CASSSGRYSNQPQHF.

The chain joins TRBV6-1 to TRBJ2-3, with D possibly being TRBD1 (5 bases). Between the trimmed V and J ends, which lost 3 bases and 9 bases, there was a span of 13 bases. Germline CDR1 reads MNHNS; CDR2 reads SASEGT. The CDR3 length is 13 residues. In DNA, the CDR3 is TGTGCCAGCAGTGATTCAACAGGTTCAACGCAGTATTTT. It is translated as CASSDSTGSTQYF.

This clone was seen once. The J gene is TRBJ1-1, the V gene TRBV19, with D possibly TRBD1 on 5 matching bases. The germline V gene has CDR1 LNHDA and CDR2 SQIVND (reference sequence). This CDR3 spans 15 amino acids. V lost 1 base, J lost 1 base, and 10 bases lay in between. CDR3 DNA: TGTGCCAGTAGTATAGTCCGGACACCGAACACTGAAGCTTTCTTT. Amino acid sequence: CASSIVRTPNTEAFF.

This chain uses TRBV2 with TRBJ2-7; D perhaps matches TRBD2 (5 bases). V lost 2 bases, J lost 11 bases, and 16 bases lay in between. CDR1 SNHLY and CDR2 FYNNEI come from the germline V gene. The CDR3 is 13 residues long. Here the CDR3 reads CASSEQPGSGKYF. The CDR3 DNA follows: TGTGCCAGCAGTGAACAACCGGGGTCTGGAAAGTACTTC.

The chain links TRBV30 to TRBJ2-3; TRBD2 matches 13 bases. This CDR3 is 15 amino acids long. V lost 3 bases to trimming and J lost 3 bases; unmatched junction nucleotides: 3. Per germline, CDR1 GTSNPN and CDR2 SVGIG (reference sequence). The CDR3 DNA reads as TGTGCCTGGAGCCCACTAGCGGGGGGGACAGATACGCAGTATTTT. Protein: CAWSPLAGGTDTQYF.

Of note for this clone: Distinct nucleotide sequences in the sample also encode this CDR3. The rearrangement uses TRBV5-1 and TRBJ1-1; D may be TRBD1 (5 bases). The V end lost 4 bases, the J end lost 1 base, and 8 bases lay between the germline ends. Germline values: CDR1 SGHRS, CDR2 YFSETQ. CDR3 size: 13 residues. CDR3 nucleotide sequence: TGCGCCAGCAGCCTCCAGGGGAACACTGAAGCTTTCTTT. Its translation: CASSLQGNTEAFF.

This rearrangement joins TRBV2 to TRBJ1-2; unclear D gene. With 1 base removed from V and 4 bases from J, the gap between germline ends came to 10 bases. Germline CDR1 SNHLY, CDR2 FYNNEI. CDR3 length: 14 amino acids. CDR3 amino acids: CASSEEFRSYGYTF. In nucleotides, the CDR3 is TGTGCCAGCAGTGAAGAGTTTAGGAGCTATGGCTACACCTTC.

This clone has a single count. The chain links TRBV30 to TRBJ1-1; 10 bases align to TRBD1. The CDR3 loop spans 16 amino acids. Germline V lookup: CDR1 GTSNPN, CDR2 SVGIG (reference sequence). The V and J ends lost 1 base and 4 bases, in that order; junction bases with no gene match: 9. This CDR3 is CAWSAWGTGEVTEAFF. CDR3 coding DNA: TGTGCCTGGAGTGCCTGGGGGACAGGGGAGGTCACTGAAGCTTTCTTT.